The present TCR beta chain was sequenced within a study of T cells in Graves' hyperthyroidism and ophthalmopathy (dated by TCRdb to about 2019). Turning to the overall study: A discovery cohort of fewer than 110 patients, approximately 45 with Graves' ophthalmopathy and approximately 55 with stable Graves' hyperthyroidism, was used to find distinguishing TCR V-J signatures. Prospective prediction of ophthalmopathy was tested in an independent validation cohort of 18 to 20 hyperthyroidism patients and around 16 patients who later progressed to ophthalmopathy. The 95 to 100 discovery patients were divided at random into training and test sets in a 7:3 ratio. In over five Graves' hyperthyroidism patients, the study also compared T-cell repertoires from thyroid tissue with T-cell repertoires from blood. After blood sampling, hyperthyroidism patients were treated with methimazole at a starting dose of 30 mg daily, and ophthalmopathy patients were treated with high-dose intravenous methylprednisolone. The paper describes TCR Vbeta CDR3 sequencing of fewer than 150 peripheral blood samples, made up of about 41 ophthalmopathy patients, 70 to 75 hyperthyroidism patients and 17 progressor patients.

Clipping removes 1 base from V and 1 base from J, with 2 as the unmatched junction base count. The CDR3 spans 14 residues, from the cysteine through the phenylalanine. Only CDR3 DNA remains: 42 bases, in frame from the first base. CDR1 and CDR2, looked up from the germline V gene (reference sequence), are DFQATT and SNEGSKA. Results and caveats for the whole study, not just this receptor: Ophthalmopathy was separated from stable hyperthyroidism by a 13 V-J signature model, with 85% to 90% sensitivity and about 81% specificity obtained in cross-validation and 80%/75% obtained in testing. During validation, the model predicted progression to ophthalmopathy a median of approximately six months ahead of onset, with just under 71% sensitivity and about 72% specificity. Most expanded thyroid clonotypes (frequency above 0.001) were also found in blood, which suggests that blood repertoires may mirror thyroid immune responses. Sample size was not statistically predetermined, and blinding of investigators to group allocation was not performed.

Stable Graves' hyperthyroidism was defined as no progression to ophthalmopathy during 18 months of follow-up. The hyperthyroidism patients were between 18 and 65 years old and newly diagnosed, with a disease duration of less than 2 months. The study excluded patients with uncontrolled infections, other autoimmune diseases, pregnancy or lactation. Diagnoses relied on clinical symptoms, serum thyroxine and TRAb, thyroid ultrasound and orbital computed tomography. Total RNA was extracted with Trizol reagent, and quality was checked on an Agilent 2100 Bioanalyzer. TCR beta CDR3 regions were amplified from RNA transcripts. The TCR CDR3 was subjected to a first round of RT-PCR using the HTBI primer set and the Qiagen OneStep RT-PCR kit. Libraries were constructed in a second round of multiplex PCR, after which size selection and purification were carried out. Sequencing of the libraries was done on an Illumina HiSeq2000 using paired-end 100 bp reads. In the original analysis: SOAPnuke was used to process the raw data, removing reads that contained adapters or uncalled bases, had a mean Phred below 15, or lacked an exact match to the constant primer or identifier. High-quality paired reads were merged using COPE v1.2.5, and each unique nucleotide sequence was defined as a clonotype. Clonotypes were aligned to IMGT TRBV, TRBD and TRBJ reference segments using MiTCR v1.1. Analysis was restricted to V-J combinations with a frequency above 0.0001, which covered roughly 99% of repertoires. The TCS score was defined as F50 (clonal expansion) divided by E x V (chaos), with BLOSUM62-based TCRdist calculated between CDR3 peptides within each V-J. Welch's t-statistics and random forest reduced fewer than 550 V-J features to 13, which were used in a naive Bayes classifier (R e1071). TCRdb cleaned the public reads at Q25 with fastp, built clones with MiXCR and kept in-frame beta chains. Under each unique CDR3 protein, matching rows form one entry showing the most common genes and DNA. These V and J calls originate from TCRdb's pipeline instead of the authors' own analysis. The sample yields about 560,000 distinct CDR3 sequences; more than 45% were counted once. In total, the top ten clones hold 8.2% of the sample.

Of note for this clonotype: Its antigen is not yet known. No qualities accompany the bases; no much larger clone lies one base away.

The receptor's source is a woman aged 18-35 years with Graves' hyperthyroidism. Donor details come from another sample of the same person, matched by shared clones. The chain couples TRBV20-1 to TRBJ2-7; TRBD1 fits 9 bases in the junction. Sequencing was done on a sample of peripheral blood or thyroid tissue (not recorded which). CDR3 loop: CSARADRGSYEQYF. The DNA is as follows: TGCAGTGCTAGAGCCGACAGGGGGTCCTACGAGCAGTACTTC.